The present T cell receptor (beta chain) was sequenced within a study of OX40 agonist ivuxolimab in advanced cancers. CDR3 size: 12 residues. Germline lookup yields CDR1 SGDLS and CDR2 YYNGEE. Trimming shortened V by 4 bases and J by 6 bases, and 9 bases separated the two germline ends. Assay used: immunoSEQ multiplex PCR; TCRdb lists only in-frame clones, some missing. Of nearly 80,000 clones in the sample, approximately 85% were seen once. The receptor comes from an adult with an advanced solid tumor such as melanoma, head and neck, liver or kidney cancer. The V call is TRBV9, the J call TRBJ2-3; D is unclear. The specimen comprised CD4+ or CD8+ T cells sorted from blood, sampled in a trial of the OX40 agonist ivuxolimab. As DNA, the CDR3 is TGTGCCAGCAGCCCCACGGTTGATACGCAGTATTTT. This encodes CASSPTVDTQYF.